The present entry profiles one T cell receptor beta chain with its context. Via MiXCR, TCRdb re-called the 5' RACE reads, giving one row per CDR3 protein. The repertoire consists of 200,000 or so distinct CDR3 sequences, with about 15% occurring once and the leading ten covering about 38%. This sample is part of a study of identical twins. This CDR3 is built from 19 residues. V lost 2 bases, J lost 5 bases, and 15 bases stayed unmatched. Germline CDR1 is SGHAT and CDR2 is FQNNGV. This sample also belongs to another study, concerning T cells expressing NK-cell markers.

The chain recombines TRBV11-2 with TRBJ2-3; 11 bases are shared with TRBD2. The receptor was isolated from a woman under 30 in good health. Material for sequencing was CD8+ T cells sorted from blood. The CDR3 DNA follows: TGTGCCAGCAGCTTACCCGATACCTTAGCGGGGGGGCCTCAAGATACGCAGTATTTT. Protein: CASSLPDTLAGGPQDTQYF.